This T cell receptor beta chain stems from a study of blood T cell repertoires in COVID-19. Study-level background: PBMCs, B-cell-depleted T cells, or T cells were the source of the cDNA or gDNA that made up the material.

Original methodology: By means of reference gene primer amplification, nucleated cell counts were estimated. Clones were sequenced by immunoSEQ multiplex PCR, and TCRdb holds only the in-frame ones, with some missing. Clonal size and the V and J genes are those of that table, whereas D and trimming came from the DNA. Among about 270,000 clones listed, approximately 87% were seen once. Germline-derived CDR1 and CDR2 are SGHNT and YYREEE (reference sequence). V was trimmed by 4 bases and J by 6 bases, leaving 16 bases between them. The CDR3 has 14 residues. The V gene is TRBV5-4, the J gene TRBJ1-1; possible D gene TRBD1, 5 bases. The sample was peripheral blood. The TCR originated in a human donor in a cohort sampled during active COVID-19. CDR3 DNA: TGTGCCAGCAGCCCGGGGGGGAGGAGCGCTGAAGCTTTCTTT. Amino acids: CASSPGGRSAEAFF.